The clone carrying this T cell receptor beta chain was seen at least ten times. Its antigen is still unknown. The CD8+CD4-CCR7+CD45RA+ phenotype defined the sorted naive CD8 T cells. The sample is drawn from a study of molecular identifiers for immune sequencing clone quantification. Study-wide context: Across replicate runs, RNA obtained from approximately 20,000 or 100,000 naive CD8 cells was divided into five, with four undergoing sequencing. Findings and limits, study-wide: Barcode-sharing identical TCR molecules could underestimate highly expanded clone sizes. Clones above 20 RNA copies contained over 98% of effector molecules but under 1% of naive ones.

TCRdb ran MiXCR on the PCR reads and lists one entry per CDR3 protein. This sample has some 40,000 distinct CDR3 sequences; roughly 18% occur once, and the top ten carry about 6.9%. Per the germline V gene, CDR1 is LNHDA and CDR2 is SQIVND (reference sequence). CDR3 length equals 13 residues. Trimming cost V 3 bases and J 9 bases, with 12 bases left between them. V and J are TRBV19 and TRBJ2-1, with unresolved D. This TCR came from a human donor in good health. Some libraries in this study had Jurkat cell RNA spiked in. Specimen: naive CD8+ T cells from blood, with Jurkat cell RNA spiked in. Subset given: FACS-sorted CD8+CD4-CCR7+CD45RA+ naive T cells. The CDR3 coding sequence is TGTGCCAGTAGTATGCCCCCAGGCGGTGAGCAGTTCTTC. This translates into CASSMPPGGEQFF.